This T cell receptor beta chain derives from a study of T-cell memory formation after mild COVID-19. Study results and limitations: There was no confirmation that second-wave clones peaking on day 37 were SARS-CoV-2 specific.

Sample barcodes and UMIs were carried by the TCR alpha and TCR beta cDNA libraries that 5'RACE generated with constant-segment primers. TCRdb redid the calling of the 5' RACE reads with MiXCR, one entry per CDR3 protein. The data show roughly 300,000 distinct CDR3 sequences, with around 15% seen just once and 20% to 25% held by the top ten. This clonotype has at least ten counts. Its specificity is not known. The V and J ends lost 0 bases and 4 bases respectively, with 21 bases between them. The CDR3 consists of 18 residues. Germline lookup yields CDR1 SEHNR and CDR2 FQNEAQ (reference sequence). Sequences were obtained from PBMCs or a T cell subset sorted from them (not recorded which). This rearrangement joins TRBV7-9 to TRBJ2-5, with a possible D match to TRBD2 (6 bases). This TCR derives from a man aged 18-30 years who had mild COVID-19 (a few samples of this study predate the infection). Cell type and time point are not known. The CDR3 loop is CASSLARASSESGETQYF. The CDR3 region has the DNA TGTGCCAGCAGCTTAGCGCGAGCTTCTAGCGAAAGTGGAGAGACCCAGTACTTC.